These 23 T cell receptor beta chains were sequenced from one sample in a study of cytomegalovirus exposure and HLA in healthy donors. The primer mix had 60 Vbeta and 13 Jbeta primers. Method: immunoSEQ multiplex PCR; TCRdb's copy keeps in-frame clones and lacks some. The table lists roughly 150,000 clones, 64% of them singletons, with around 3% in the top ten. The sequencing sample was made of PBMCs. The source of these receptors is a woman in her twenties or thirties in good health and CMV-seropositive.

In its sample, this clone was seen a few times. V usage is TRBV30 and J usage is TRBJ2-5, with TRBD2 as a possible D gene (6 bases). The J call may be in error: the DNA end matches TRBJ2-7 better. Per the germline V gene, CDR1 is GTSNPN and CDR2 is SVGIG (reference sequence). The CDR3 spans 14 residues. The CDR3 DNA reads TGTGCCTGGAGTTGGGGACTTATCCGCTACGAGCAGTACTTC. Translated: CAWSWGLIRYEQYF.

The chain links TRBV28 to TRBJ2-1; tentatively, D is TRBD2 (6 bases). Germline assignment: CDR1 MDHEN and CDR2 SYDVKM. The CDR3 has 15 amino acids. Deletions cut 6 bases from V and 0 bases from J, with 12 bases between. The CDR3 region is CASREAGSSYNEQFF. CDR3 DNA sequence: TGTGCCAGCAGGGAGGCGGGGAGCTCCTACAATGAGCAGTTCTTC.

The V and J genes are TRBV9 and TRBJ1-4; D is unresolved. This CDR3 spans 13 amino acids. Trimming removed 0 bases from V and 12 bases from J, with 12 bases in between. From germline, CDR1 is SGDLS and CDR2 YYNGEE. The CDR3 DNA follows: TGTGCCAGCAGCGTAGGACTAGTGACGGAACTGTTTTTT. The encoded protein is CASSVGLVTELFF. Combining the CDR3 with reference TRBV9 and TRBJ1-4 gives the whole variable domain DSGVTQTPKHLITATGQRVTLRCSPRSGDLSVYWYQQSLDQGLQFLIQYYNGEERAKGNILERFSAQQFPDLHSELNLSSLELGDSALYFCASSVGLVTELFFGSGTQLSVL.

The J gene is TRBJ2-1, the V gene TRBV25-1; TRBD1 matches at 9 bases. This CDR3 comprises 14 residues. Trimming removed 7 bases from V and 8 bases from J; junction bases left unmatched: 9. Germline CDR1 and CDR2: MGHDK and SYGVNS. For the CDR3, the DNA is TGTGCCAGCAAAAGTGGGACAGGGTTCGATGAGCAGTTCTTC. Residues: CASKSGTGFDEQFF.

This chain joins TRBV27 and TRBJ1-3, with 7 bases lining up with TRBD1. CDR1 MNHEY and CDR2 SMNVEV come from the germline V gene (reference sequence). Losses at the gene ends were 5 bases for V and 4 bases for J; bases not matched to a gene: 8. The CDR3 totals 15 residues. CDR3 in DNA: TGTGCCAGCAGTAACCGGACAGGTACCGGAAACACCATATATTTT. Encoded protein: CASSNRTGTGNTIYF.

This clone was found many times. The V gene is TRBV7-9, the J gene TRBJ1-1; D might be TRBD1 (5 bases). Germline loops: CDR1 SEHNR, CDR2 FQNEAQ (reference sequence). The V gene lost 2 bases and the J gene lost 1 base, with 14 bases spanning the gap. The length of the CDR3 is 16 residues. The CDR3 here is CASSLPDSSENTEAFF. The CDR3 region has the DNA TGTGCCAGCAGCTTACCTGACAGCTCCGAGAACACTGAAGCTTTCTTT.

This chain uses TRBV30 with TRBJ2-5, with D possibly being TRBD1 (6 bases). The last part of the DNA fits TRBJ2-7 better; the J call may be wrong. Germline V gene sequence: CDR1 GTSNPN, CDR2 SVGIG (reference sequence). This CDR3 is built from 11 residues. As DNA, the CDR3 is TGTGCCTGGGCCAGGGGACACGAGCAGTACTTC. Its translation: CAWARGHEQYF.

As DNA, the CDR3 is TGCAGCGAAGACGCGGGGCTGGCTAACTATGGCTACACCTTC. Its translation is CSEDAGLANYGYTF. The rearrangement joins TRBV29-1 to TRBJ1-2, with a possible D match to TRBD1 (5 bases). The ends were cut back, 7 bases at V and 0 bases at J, with 15 bases in the middle. From germline, CDR1 is SQVTM and CDR2 ANQGSEA. The CDR3 contains 14 residues.

This clone was seen just once. V usage is TRBV28 and J usage is TRBJ1-1; D might be TRBD1 (6 bases). Germline CDR1 MDHEN, CDR2 SYDVKM. This CDR3 has 15 residues. Trimming stripped 5 bases from V and 0 bases from J, with 13 bases between. The CDR3 DNA follows: TGTGCCAGCAGTGTCCCCGGGACACTGAACACTGAAGCTTTCTTT. Amino acid sequence: CASSVPGTLNTEAFF.

The chain carries TRBV4-1 and TRBJ2-3; perhaps TRBD1 as D (5 bases). Trimming removed 1 base at V and 6 bases at J, with 17 bases between. CDR1 and CDR2 (germline): MGHRA, YSYEKL. The CDR3 runs to 16 residues. The CDR3 here is CASSQGWAGMLDTQYF. The CDR3 bases are TGCGCCAGCAGCCAAGGGTGGGCAGGGATGTTGGATACGCAGTATTTT.

The genes are TRBV6-5 and TRBJ2-3, with TRBD2 identical over 11 bases. V shed 7 bases and J 4 bases; nucleotides not matched to a gene: 7. This CDR3 has 15 amino acids. Germline CDR1 reads MNHEY; CDR2 reads SVGAGI. The CDR3 region is CASTHTSGGPDTQYF. CDR3 coding DNA: TGTGCCAGCACTCATACTAGCGGGGGCCCAGATACGCAGTATTTT.

V gene TRBV11-2 combines with J gene TRBJ2-5; 9 bases fit TRBD2. Germline loops: CDR1 SGHAT, CDR2 FQNNGV. This CDR3 comprises 18 residues. Germline trimming cut 2 bases from V and 5 bases from J; bases unmatched to any gene: 15. The CDR3 loop is CASSLRLAGPAGEETQYF. The CDR3 DNA is TGTGCCAGCAGCTTACGCCTAGCGGGACCGGCAGGGGAGGAGACCCAGTACTTC.

CDR3 sequence reads: CASRNRGTYEQYF. In DNA, the CDR3 is TGTGCCAGCAGAAACAGGGGGACTTACGAGCAGTACTTC. The rearrangement links TRBV27 to TRBJ2-7, with 8 bases fitting TRBD1. Looked up from germline, CDR1 is MNHEY and CDR2 is SMNVEV (reference sequence). J gave up 4 bases and V 6 bases, and 5 bases lay outside the gene matches. This CDR3 region has 13 residues.

The rearrangement uses TRBV4-1 and TRBJ1-2; the D is unclear. Germline lookup yields CDR1 MGHRA and CDR2 YSYEKL. V was clipped by 2 bases and J by 8 bases, with 18 bases between them. The CDR3 sequence is 15 residues long. This chain's CDR3 is CASSQPPQKTGGYTF. Here the CDR3 DNA reads TGCGCCAGCAGCCAACCTCCCCAGAAAACCGGGGGCTACACCTTC.

This clone has only a few counts. The rearrangement links TRBV30 to TRBJ2-7; D remains ambiguous. CDR3 length: 11 residues. The V end was cut by 1 base, the J end by 2 bases, with 3 bases between. The V gene's germline CDR1 is GTSNPN and CDR2 SVGIG (reference sequence). The CDR3 sequence: CAWSATYEQYF. As DNA, the CDR3 is TGTGCCTGGAGTGCTACCTACGAGCAGTACTTC.

The rearrangement links TRBV19 to TRBJ1-1; D gene ambiguous. The V and J ends lost 7 bases and 1 base respectively, with 13 bases between them. The CDR3 spans 14 residues. Germline values: CDR1 LNHDA, CDR2 SQIVND (reference sequence). CDR3 protein: CASMSGQRNTEAFF. The CDR3 DNA reads TGTGCCAGTATGAGTGGGCAGAGGAACACTGAAGCTTTCTTT.

This clone was detected only a few times. This rearrangement joins TRBV5-4 to TRBJ2-1, with TRBD1 matching 7 bases. Looked up from germline, CDR1 is SGHNT and CDR2 is YYREEE (reference sequence). Losses at the gene ends were 4 bases for V and 10 bases for J; bases not matched to a gene: 8. This CDR3 spans 13 amino acids. The CDR3 region is CASSLRTGREQFF. CDR3 sequence (DNA): TGTGCCAGCAGCCTACGGACAGGTCGGGAGCAGTTCTTC.

This clone came up a few times. The chain links TRBV5-4 to TRBJ2-7; 7 bases align to TRBD1. V trimming: 1 base; J trimming: 2 bases; junction bases outside the gene matches: 6. The CDR3 runs to 15 residues. In germline, CDR1 is SGHNT, CDR2 YYREEE (reference sequence). The CDR3 sequence is CASSLFDRETYEQYF. DNA of the CDR3: TGTGCCAGCAGCTTGTTTGACAGGGAGACCTACGAGCAGTACTTC.

V usage is TRBV4-1 and J usage is TRBJ2-3; D is perhaps TRBD1 (6 bases). V lost 3 bases and J 2 bases, leaving 24 bases between the germline ends. The CDR3 has 19 residues. The germline CDR1 and CDR2 sequences are MGHRA and YSYEKL. CDR3 protein: CASSQIIAKTGQNTDTQYF. The CDR3 DNA reads TGCGCCAGCAGCCAGATTATAGCGAAAACGGGACAAAACACAGATACGCAGTATTTT.

The V and J genes are TRBV7-9 and TRBJ2-3; 7 nucleotides line up with TRBD1. Germline V CDR1 and CDR2: SEHNR, FQNEAQ (reference sequence). The ends lost 11 bases at V and 3 bases at J; junction bases unmatched: 14. The CDR3 runs 15 residues. In DNA, the CDR3 is TGTGCCGGTACCCGGGACAGCGCTACGACAGATACGCAGTATTTT. This gives the protein CAGTRDSATTDTQYF.

The chain recombines TRBV6-1 with TRBJ2-7; 10 positions agree with TRBD1. Germline V gene data show CDR1 as MNHNS and CDR2 as SASEGT. V shed 11 bases, J shed 6 bases, and the junction held 7 bases outside the gene matches. The length of the CDR3 is 12 residues. The CDR3 bases are TGTGCCGGAAAGACAGGGGGCAGCGAGCAGTACTTC. Amino acids: CAGKTGGSEQYF.

CDR3 in amino acids: CASSLRGTGVDEQFF. CDR3 nucleotide sequence: TGTGCCAGCAGCCTTAGAGGGACAGGGGTCGATGAGCAGTTCTTC. The rearrangement joins TRBV14 to TRBJ2-1; 10 nucleotides align to TRBD1. CDR3 length: 15 amino acids. Looked up from germline, CDR1 is SGHDN and CDR2 is FVKESK. The trim removed 4 bases at V and 8 bases at J, leaving 8 bases unmatched.

The rearrangement links TRBV7-8 to TRBJ1-2; possible D gene TRBD1, 5 bases. CDR1 is SGHVS and CDR2 is FQNEAQ in the germline V gene. Trimming removed 5 bases from V and 5 bases from J, with 15 bases in between. The CDR3 totals 14 residues. CDR3 loop: CASSPLGTTYGYTF. Written as DNA, the CDR3 is TGTGCCAGCAGCCCCCTAGGGACTACTTATGGCTACACCTTC.